The 31 T cell receptor beta chains below were found in one sample sequenced in a study of T cells after yellow fever vaccination. TCRdb redid the calling of the 5' RACE reads with MiXCR, one entry per CDR3 protein. Of approximately 140,000 distinct CDR3 sequences listed, over 7% are singletons. The sample here was CD4+ T cells sorted from PBMCs, taken 5 days after the yellow fever booster vaccination. The origin of the receptors is a man aged 30 to 39 who received the YFV17D yellow fever vaccine.

This clonotype was counted ten times or more. This rearrangement joins TRBV5-1 to TRBJ2-1, with 11 bases aligning to TRBD2. The CDR3 has 16 residues. J gave up 7 bases and V 2 bases, and 8 bases lay outside the gene matches. Germline values: CDR1 SGHRS, CDR2 YFSETQ. The CDR3 coding sequence is TGCGCCAGCAGCTTCTTCCTAGCGGGGGGAGTAAATGAGCAGTTCTTC. This encodes CASSFFLAGGVNEQFF.

This rearrangement joins TRBV19 to TRBJ2-1; D ambiguous. This CDR3 spans 14 amino acids. Germline V CDR1 and CDR2: LNHDA, SQIVND (reference sequence). Trimming left V 7 bases short and J 0 bases short, with 10 bases between. The CDR3 loop reads CASKKELSYNEQFF. The CDR3 bases are TGTGCCAGTAAGAAGGAACTCTCCTACAATGAGCAGTTCTTC.

About this clonotype itself: Given a much more abundant clone one base away, this may be a read error. CDR3 in amino acids: CASSLQGIMVGTQYF. In DNA, the CDR3 is TGCGCCAGCAGCTTGCAGGGGATTATGGTAGGGACCCAGTACTTC. The chain combines TRBV5-1 with TRBJ2-5, with a tentative D call TRBD1 (6 bases). Germline V lookup: CDR1 SGHRS, CDR2 YFSETQ. The CDR3 has 15 amino acids. Trimming left V 1 base short and J 7 bases short, with 17 bases between.

In its sample, this clonotype was seen many times. This sequence joins TRBV20-1 and TRBJ2-7; 8 bases match TRBD2. Trimming took 2 bases from V and 6 from J; bases not matched to a gene: 6. CDR3 length: 13 residues. Germline loops: CDR1 DFQATT, CDR2 SNEGSKA (reference sequence). The CDR3 loop is CSARLAGDGEQYF. DNA for the CDR3: TGCAGTGCTAGACTAGCGGGTGATGGCGAGCAGTACTTC.

This clonotype was counted many times. The gene calls are TRBV6-2 or TRBV6-3 and TRBJ1-1; 9 nucleotides align to TRBD1. After removal of 10 bases from V and 3 bases from J, the junction contained 6 bases not matched to a gene. From germline, CDR1 is MNHEY and CDR2 SVGEGT. The CDR3 contains 13 residues. The CDR3 sequence: CATEDRGDTEAFF. The CDR3 DNA sequence: TGTGCCACCGAGGACAGGGGCGACACTGAAGCTTTCTTT.

With regard to this clonotype: A much bigger clone sits one base away, suggesting this may be a read error. V is TRBV23-1 and J is TRBJ1-2; D is perhaps TRBD1 (6 bases). TRBV23-1 is an open reading frame, and its role is uncertain. Trimming pared 3 bases from V and 8 bases from J, leaving 19 bases between. The CDR3 is 15 residues long. DNA for the CDR3: TGCGCCAGCAGTCACCTCCCGGGACATGGAAGGGGCTACACCTTC. Its translation is CASSHLPGHGRGYTF.

The V call is TRBV11-1, the J call TRBJ2-1, with TRBD2 matching over 8 bases. The CDR3 covers 14 residues. Germline-derived CDR1 and CDR2 are SGHAT and FQDESV (reference sequence). The V segment lost 5 bases and the J segment 9 bases; nucleotides outside the gene matches: 9. The CDR3, as DNA: TGTGCCAGCAGCGCCCCCGGGACTAGGACTGAGCAGTTCTTC. Protein product: CASSAPGTRTEQFF.

This clonotype occurred many times. The chain combines TRBV15 with TRBJ2-5; a weak D match, TRBD1 (5 bases). Trimming took off 0 bases at V and 5 bases at J, with 10 bases between the two ends. Germline assignment: CDR1 LNHNV and CDR2 YYDKDF (reference sequence). CDR3 size: 14 residues. The CDR3 spells CATSRDQRGETQYF. The CDR3 region has the DNA TGTGCCACCAGCAGAGATCAAAGGGGCGAGACCCAGTACTTC.

Ten or more counts support this clonotype. The V gene is TRBV25-1, the J gene TRBJ2-5; D assignment may be TRBD1 or TRBD2 (6 bases each). Germline V CDR1 and CDR2: MGHDK, SYGVNS. V shed 6 bases and J shed 3 bases, with 17 bases lying between them. The CDR3 is 15 residues long. In nucleotides, the CDR3 is TGTGCCAGCAGCCCTCTCCGGGGGCGAGAAGAGACCCAGTACTTC. Encoded protein: CASSPLRGREETQYF.

This clonotype occurred many times. The genes are TRBV28 and TRBJ2-4; D perhaps matches TRBD2 (5 bases). CDR1 and CDR2 (germline): MDHEN, SYDVKM. Trimming left V 6 bases short and J 4 bases short, with 19 bases between. The length of the CDR3 is 16 residues. This CDR3 is CASRTPGGTSKNIQYF. The CDR3 DNA follows: TGTGCCAGCAGGACCCCAGGAGGAACTAGTAAAAACATTCAGTACTTC.

This clonotype was seen many times. The V gene is TRBV14, the J gene TRBJ2-5; D might be TRBD2 (6 bases). The CDR3 is 15 amino acids. V was trimmed by 0 bases and J by 6 bases, leaving 14 bases between them. Germline lookup yields CDR1 SGHDN and CDR2 FVKESK. Here the CDR3 reads CASSQDRGRSQTQYF. CDR3 sequence (DNA): TGTGCCAGCAGCCAAGACCGGGGGAGGAGTCAGACCCAGTACTTC. Full variable domain (outside the CDR3, taken from reference TRBV14 and TRBJ2-5): EAGVTQFPSHSVIEKGQTVTLRCDPISGHDNLYWYRRVMGKEIKFLLHFVKESKQDESGMPNNRFLAERTGGTYSTLKVQPAELEDSGVYFCASSQDRGRSQTQYFGPGTRLLVL.

This clonotype appeared many times. This chain links TRBV7-2 with TRBJ2-7; 9 bases line up with TRBD1. This CDR3 is 15 amino acids long. In germline, CDR1 is SGHTA, CDR2 FQGNSA. V lost 0 bases, J lost 7 bases, and 7 bases stayed unmatched. The CDR3, as DNA: TGTGCCAGCAGCTTAGCCGGACAGGGGATAGGGGAGCAGTACTTC. Protein product: CASSLAGQGIGEQYF.

This clonotype was counted ten times or more. The chain carries TRBV11-1 and TRBJ2-1; D is ambiguous. Germline CDR1 is SGHAT and CDR2 is FQDESV (reference sequence). The CDR3 contains 15 residues. V was pared by 3 bases and J by 6 bases, with 15 bases between. The CDR3 protein is CASSLSLRSPNEQFF. CDR3 sequence (DNA): TGTGCCAGCAGCTTGTCCCTCCGATCGCCCAATGAGCAGTTCTTC.

This clonotype was seen repeatedly, ten times or more. This chain links TRBV9 with TRBJ2-5; TRBD2 matches 10 bases. This CDR3 is 17 amino acids long. V was pared by 4 bases and J by 4 bases, with 13 bases of the junction left unmatched. CDR1 and CDR2 from the germline V gene are SGDLS and YYNGEE. CDR3 protein: CASSPSPSGRARETQYF. The CDR3 DNA follows: TGTGCCAGCAGCCCCAGCCCAAGCGGGAGGGCCAGAGAGACCCAGTACTTC.

This clonotype has a count of ten or more. V usage is TRBV7-8 and J usage is TRBJ2-3; the match to TRBD2 covers 7 bases. The junction had 7 bases not matched to a gene; V was cut back by 5 bases and J by 2 bases. CDR1 and CDR2 from the germline V gene are SGHVS and FQNEAQ. The CDR3 is 15 amino acids. The CDR3 loop reads CASSPRKRDTDTQYF. Written as DNA, the CDR3 is TGTGCCAGCAGCCCAAGAAAGCGGGACACAGATACGCAGTATTTT.

In this sample, this clonotype turned up many times. The chain employs TRBV5-4 and TRBJ2-1; 7 bases line up with TRBD2. This CDR3 contains 20 residues. V was clipped by 0 bases and J by 6 bases; unmatched bases: 21. Germline V gene lookup returns CDR1 SGHNT and CDR2 YYREEE (reference sequence). CDR3 loop: CASSLVSAGASSRRFNEQFF. The CDR3, as DNA: TGTGCCAGCAGCTTGGTTTCGGCGGGAGCCTCGTCTAGACGATTCAATGAGCAGTTCTTC.

This clonotype came up a few times. The DNA for the CDR3 is TGTGCCAGCAGCTTAAGTCCCTGGGAGCAGTACTTC. Its translation is CASSLSPWEQYF. The chain has TRBV7-2 and TRBJ2-7; no definite D call. With 2 bases removed from V and 7 bases from J, the gap between germline ends came to 9 bases. The germline V gene has CDR1 SGHTA and CDR2 FQGNSA. The CDR3 has 12 amino acids.

This clonotype occurred many times. V and J are TRBV13 and TRBJ2-7; D call uncertain. V was shortened by 5 bases and J by 4 bases, with 12 bases between the two germline ends. This CDR3 contains 13 residues. CDR1 is PRHDT, CDR2 FYEKMQ, per germline (reference sequence). CDR3 sequence reads: CASSRIKAYEQYF. CDR3 DNA: TGTGCCAGCAGCCGAATCAAGGCTTACGAGCAGTACTTC.

At least ten counts were recorded for this clonotype. The chain couples TRBV7-2 to TRBJ2-6, with D possibly TRBD1 on 6 matching bases. Germline V gene lookup returns CDR1 SGHTA and CDR2 FQGNSA. The CDR3 totals 17 residues. V dropped 5 bases and J dropped 0 bases, with 14 bases sitting between them. CDR3 residues: CASSATGSNSGANVLTF. CDR3 nucleotides: TGTGCCAGCAGCGCCACAGGGTCCAACTCTGGGGCCAACGTCCTGACTTTC.

This clonotype was counted at least ten times. V gene TRBV20-1 combines with J gene TRBJ1-1; 8 positions agree with TRBD1. The CDR3 runs 12 residues. Germline V gene data show CDR1 as DFQATT and CDR2 as SNEGSKA (reference sequence). Unmatched junction bases numbered 0, after V lost 5 bases and J lost 1 base. In DNA form, the CDR3 reads TGCAGTGCTGACAGGGGGAACACTGAAGCTTTCTTT. The encoded protein is CSADRGNTEAFF.

At least ten counts were recorded for this clonotype. The chain has TRBV28 and TRBJ2-1; D might be TRBD1 (5 bases). Trimming took 5 bases from V and 4 from J, leaving 15 bases between them. From germline, CDR1 is MDHEN and CDR2 SYDVKM. CDR3 length: 15 amino acids. CDR3 region: CASSMTARLYNEQFF. The CDR3 nucleotides are TGTGCCAGCAGTATGACAGCCCGTCTATACAATGAGCAGTTCTTC.

In this sample, this clonotype turned up many times. V usage is TRBV7-2 and J usage is TRBJ2-5; 8 nucleotides match TRBD2. The CDR3 spans 14 residues. The V gene's germline CDR1 is SGHTA and CDR2 FQGNSA. The trim removed 1 base at V and 9 bases at J, leaving 7 bases unmatched. CDR3 amino acids: CASSLVGRAGAQYF. In DNA form, the CDR3 reads TGTGCCAGCAGCTTAGTCGGGAGGGCCGGGGCCCAGTACTTC.

This clonotype was counted ten times or more. The chain carries TRBV12-3 or TRBV12-4 and TRBJ2-2, with D hard to call. The CDR3 runs 15 residues. V lost 3 bases, J lost 4 bases, and 12 bases lay in between. CDR3 coding DNA: TGTGCCAGCAGTTTGAAGCCTAGTCCCACCGGGGAGCTGTTTTTT. As protein: CASSLKPSPTGELFF.

At least ten counts were recorded for this clonotype. The gene calls are TRBV6-1 and TRBJ2-1; D uncertain. The CDR3 is 14 amino acids. The V gene lost 0 bases and the J gene lost 9 bases, with 12 bases spanning the gap. Looked up from germline, CDR1 is MNHNS and CDR2 is SASEGT. The CDR3, as DNA: TGTGCCAGCAGTGAAGCGCAAGGGCTTAGTGAGCAGTTCTTC. Amino acids: CASSEAQGLSEQFF.

This clonotype was detected ten times or more. V gene TRBV28 combines with J gene TRBJ2-1, with unresolved D. V was clipped by 8 bases and J by 7 bases, with 12 bases between them. Per the germline V gene, CDR1 is MDHEN and CDR2 is SYDVKM. The CDR3 runs to 12 residues. The CDR3 protein is CASGVLGNEQFF. DNA of the CDR3: TGTGCCAGCGGTGTCCTAGGGAATGAGCAGTTCTTC.

This clonotype was picked up many times. The V gene is TRBV18, the J gene TRBJ2-1, with 7 positions matching TRBD2. Germline trimming cut 3 bases from V and 4 bases from J; bases unmatched to any gene: 9. Germline V gives CDR1 KGHSH, CDR2 LQKENI. This CDR3 has 16 residues. The CDR3 spells CASSPSTSALYNEQFF. The CDR3 region has the DNA TGTGCCAGCTCACCCAGTACTAGCGCCCTTTACAATGAGCAGTTCTTC.

This clonotype was detected ten times or more. The chain has TRBV28 and TRBJ2-1, with TRBD1 matching 8 bases. V dropped 5 bases and J dropped 0; count of bases not matched to a gene: 9. CDR1 is MDHEN and CDR2 is SYDVKM in the germline V gene. The CDR3 loop spans 17 amino acids. DNA of the CDR3: TGTGCCAGCAGTGGTCGGCCCGGGACAGGCTCCTACAATGAGCAGTTCTTC. Translated, it gives CASSGRPGTGSYNEQFF.

Ten or more counts support this clonotype. The chain joins TRBV28 to TRBJ2-3; D perhaps matches TRBD2 (7 bases). The germline CDR1 and CDR2 sequences are MDHEN and SYDVKM. This CDR3 comprises 14 residues. Trimming removed 2 bases at V and 5 bases at J, with 11 bases between. The CDR3 bases are TGTGCCAGCAGTTTAGGGGGGGCTCGAGATACGCAGTATTTT. Residues: CASSLGGARDTQYF.

This clonotype was seen at least ten times. This sequence joins TRBV5-1 and TRBJ2-5, with D possibly TRBD2 on 5 matching bases. The ends were cut back, 4 bases at V and 5 bases at J, with 18 bases in the middle. Germline assignment: CDR1 SGHRS and CDR2 YFSETQ. The CDR3 spans 15 residues. The CDR3, as DNA: TGCGCCAGCAGCCCTAACACAAGGACTCTGGAGACCCAGTACTTC. Its translation: CASSPNTRTLETQYF. Looking up the rest from reference TRBV5-1 and TRBJ2-5 gives the full variable domain: KAGVTQTPRYLIKTRGQQVTLSCSPISGHRSVSWYQQTPGQGLQFLFEYFSETQRNKGNFPGRFSGRQFSNSRSEMNVSTLELGDSALYLCASSPNTRTLETQYFGPGTRLLVL.

This clonotype was counted many times. This chain links TRBV20-1 with TRBJ2-7; 9 nucleotides agree with TRBD1. Germline assignment: CDR1 DFQATT and CDR2 SNEGSKA (reference sequence). CDR3 length: 14 amino acids. V dropped 4 bases and J dropped 5; count of bases not matched to a gene: 9. The CDR3 loop is CSATSTGGTDEQYF. The CDR3 bases are TGCAGTGCTACCAGTACAGGGGGCACCGACGAGCAGTACTTC.

Ten or more counts support this clonotype. This chain uses TRBV4-3 with TRBJ1-2; 8 positions agree with TRBD1. The V gene end was trimmed by 3 bases and the J gene end by 6 bases; junction bases not matched to a gene: 0. From germline, CDR1 is LGHNA and CDR2 YSLEER. The CDR3 spans 12 residues. CDR3 amino acids: CASSQTGDGYTF. As DNA, the CDR3 is TGCGCCAGCAGCCAGACAGGGGATGGCTACACCTTC.